A selection of T cell receptor beta chains follows, all from one sample in a study of control samples from healthy donors and cancer patients. Generated by immunoSEQ multiplex PCR, the TCRdb table keeps only in-frame clones and is missing some. The sample carries more than 50,000 clones, less than 95% recorded once. The sequenced sample was PBMCs. Receptor source: a woman between 45 and 65 years old with colorectal cancer. The CDR3 runs from the conserved cysteine through the conserved F or W. D genes are given only for firm matches. A row's size may be missing; if present it is once, few, many or a size class.

clone_size j_call d_call v_call cdr3_nt cdr3_aa
NA TRBJ2-1 NA TRBV5-3 TGTGCCAGAAGCTTGTTCGGGGGCTCGGGGAATGAGCAGTTCTTC CARSLFGGSGNEQFF
once TRBJ2-2 TRBD1 TRBV11-2 TGTGCCACCAAGGGGGTGGTGGGACAGACCACCGGGGAGCTGTTTTTT CATKGVVGQTTGELFF
NA TRBJ1-2 TRBD1 TRBV5-6 TGTGCCAGCAGCTTGGGACAGGGAGACGGCTATGGCTACACCTTC CASSLGQGDGYGYTF
NA TRBJ2-1 NA TRBV5-6 TGTGCCAGCAGCTTCAATTTTGAGGATGAGCAGTTCTTC CASSFNFEDEQFF
NA TRBJ1-5 TRBD1 TRBV6-6 TGTGCCAGCAGCGGGACAGGCCTAAATCAGCCCCAGCATTTT CASSGTGLNQPQHF
NA TRBJ1-5 NA TRBV5-5 TGTGCCAGCAGCTTGGACCCCTGGGCAGGGGATAGCCAGCCCCAGCATTTT CASSLDPWAGDSQPQHF
NA TRBJ1-2 TRBD1 TRBV25-1 TGTGCCAGCAGTGAAGGCAGGGGGATGGGCTACACCTTC CASSEGRGMGYTF
NA TRBJ1-1 NA TRBV2 TGTGCCAGCAGTGTCCGGACCTCTGGGGCTTTCTTT CASSVRTSGAFF
NA TRBJ1-2 NA TRBV2 TGTGCCAGCAAGCCCCGGGACCTCGTCAACTATGGCTACACCTTC CASKPRDLVNYGYTF
once TRBJ1-5 NA TRBV12-3/TRBV12-4 TGTGCCAGCAGTGATAGGGGCAATCAGCCCCAGCATTTT CASSDRGNQPQHF
NA TRBJ2-1 NA TRBV3-1/TRBV3-2 TGTGCCAGCAGCCAATTCCTCAACGACAATGAGCAGTTCTTC CASSQFLNDNEQFF
NA TRBJ1-2 NA TRBV15 TGTGCCACCACCCCCTCGAGGGGGGGCTATGGCTACACCTTC CATTPSRGGYGYTF
NA TRBJ1-2 NA TRBV2 TGTGCCAGCAGTGAGGGGCTGTCGGGGTTTGGCAACTATGGCTACACCTTC CASSEGLSGFGNYGYTF
NA TRBJ1-5 NA TRBV6-1 TGTGCCAGCAGTGATTTTGCAGCTGATCAGCCCCAGCATTTT CASSDFAADQPQHF
NA TRBJ2-3 NA TRBV19 TGTGCCAGTAGTGTCACAGATACGCAGTATTTT CASSVTDTQYF
NA TRBJ1-2 NA TRBV15 TGTGCCACCAGCATCCCCGGTACAGCTGGACACTATGGCTACACCTTC CATSIPGTAGHYGYTF
NA TRBJ1-1 NA TRBV6-5 TGTGCCAGCAGTTCATACACAGGGCCAATCACTGAAGCTTTCTTT CASSSYTGPITEAFF
NA TRBJ2-3 TRBD2 TRBV30 TGTGCCTGGAGTAGAGGGACTAGCGGGGTTCGAGATACGCAGTATTTT CAWSRGTSGVRDTQYF
NA TRBJ2-5 NA TRBV19 TGTGCCAGTAGCCTGGGAAGCACCGGAGAGACCCAGTACTTC CASSLGSTGETQYF
once TRBJ2-1 NA TRBV19 TGTGCCAGTAGTATTAAAGGGAAGGGGACCTACAATGAGCAGTTCTTC CASSIKGKGTYNEQFF
NA TRBJ2-2 TRBD2 TRBV5-4 TGTGCCAGCAGCCACTTAGCGGGGGGGCCCACCGGGGAGCTGTTTTTT CASSHLAGGPTGELFF
once TRBJ1-2 TRBD1 TRBV2 TGTGCCAGCAGCCTGGGACAGTACTATGGCTACACCTTC CASSLGQYYGYTF
NA TRBJ1-1 TRBD1 TRBV4-2 TGTGCCAGCAGCCAAGCCCCCACGGGACAGGGAGCGGGAATGAACACTGAAGCTTTCTTT CASSQAPTGQGAGMNTEAFF
NA TRBJ1-4 NA TRBV30 TGTGCCTCCACTAGGGGTTATAATGAAAAACTGTTTTTT CASTRGYNEKLFF